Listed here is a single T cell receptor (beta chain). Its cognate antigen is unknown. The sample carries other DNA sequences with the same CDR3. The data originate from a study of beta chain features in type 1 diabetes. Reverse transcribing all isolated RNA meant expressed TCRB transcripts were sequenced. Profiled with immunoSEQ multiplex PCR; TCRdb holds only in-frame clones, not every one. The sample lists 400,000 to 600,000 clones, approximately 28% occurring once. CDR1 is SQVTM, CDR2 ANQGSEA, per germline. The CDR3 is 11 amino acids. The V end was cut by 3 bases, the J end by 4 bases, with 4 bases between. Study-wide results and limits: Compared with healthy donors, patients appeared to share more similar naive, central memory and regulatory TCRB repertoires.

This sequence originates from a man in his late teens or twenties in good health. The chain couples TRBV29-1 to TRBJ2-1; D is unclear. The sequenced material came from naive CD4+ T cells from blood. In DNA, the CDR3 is TGCAGCGTTGATAAGTACAATGAGCAGTTCTTC. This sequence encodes CSVDKYNEQFF.